Only a few counts were recorded for the clone carrying this T cell receptor (beta chain). TCRdb ran MiXCR on the 5' RACE reads and lists one entry per CDR3 protein. The sample lists tens of thousands of distinct CDR3 sequences, less than 15% seen once, with 3.5% to 5.5% in the top ten. This specimen comes from a study of early T cells in non-severe SARS-CoV-2 infection. The CDR3 runs 16 residues. Germline CDR1 SGHTA, CDR2 FQGNSA. The J segment lost 7 bases and the V segment lost 5 bases, leaving 11 bases of the junction unmatched. The sequencing sample was made of whole blood. The chain recombines TRBV7-2 with TRBJ2-5, with 12 bases that match TRBD2. This TCR derives from an adult who was a healthcare worker with PCR-confirmed SARS-CoV-2 infection or an uninfected control (not recorded which). The CDR3 protein is CASSDRLAGASGTQYF. CDR3 sequence (DNA): TGTGCCAGCAGCGATCGACTAGCGGGGGCCTCGGGGACCCAGTACTTC.